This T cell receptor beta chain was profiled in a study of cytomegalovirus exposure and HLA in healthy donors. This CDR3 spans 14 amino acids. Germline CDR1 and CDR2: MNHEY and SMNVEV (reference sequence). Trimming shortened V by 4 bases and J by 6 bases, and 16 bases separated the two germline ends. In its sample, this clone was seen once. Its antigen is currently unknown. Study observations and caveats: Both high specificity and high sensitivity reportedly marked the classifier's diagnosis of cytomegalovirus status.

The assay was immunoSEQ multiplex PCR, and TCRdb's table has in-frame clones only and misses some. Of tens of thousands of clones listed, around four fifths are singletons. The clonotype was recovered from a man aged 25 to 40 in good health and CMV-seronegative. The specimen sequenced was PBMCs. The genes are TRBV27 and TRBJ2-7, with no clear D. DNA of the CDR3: TGTGCCAGCAGTTACGCCGTTACATCGGGCGAGCAGTACTTC. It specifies CASSYAVTSGEQYF.